The entry that follows covers one T cell receptor (beta chain) sequence. This record comes from a study of blood T cell repertoires in COVID-19. Study overall: COVID-19 samples from acute and convalescent phases originated in the United States, Italy and Spain. T cells, B-cell-depleted T cells, or PBMCs provided the cDNA or gDNA that served as material.

Deletions cut 0 bases from V and 3 bases from J, with 17 bases between. The CDR3 extends over 17 amino acids. The germline gives CDR1 KGHSH, CDR2 LQKENI. Original data processing: From reference gene primer amplification, estimates of nucleated cell counts were derived. Profiling relied on immunoSEQ multiplex PCR, and the TCRdb table lists in-frame clones only, not all of them. V, J and clone size reflect that table, while D and trimming were determined from the DNA. Counted here are some 27,000 clones, 70% to 90% occurring once; the ten biggest clones make up about 17%. The chain uses TRBV18 and TRBJ1-1, with D tentatively TRBD1 (5 bases). The sample was peripheral blood. The TCR originated in a human donor in a cohort sampled during active COVID-19. CDR3 protein: CASSPPRVGKGYTEAFF. CDR3 nucleotide sequence: TGTGCCAGCTCACCACCAAGGGTGGGTAAGGGGTACACTGAAGCTTTCTTT.